The T cell receptor (beta chain) described here comes from a study of T cell repertoires in cytomegalovirus infection. Study overall: Based on public TCR beta signatures, there were indications of CMV infection and of a matching HLA type.

This CDR3 contains 12 residues. V was pared by 7 bases and J by 5 bases, with 9 bases between. Germline V lookup: CDR1 LGHNT, CDR2 FRNRAP. TCRdb reanalysed the reads using MiXCR and keeps one entry per CDR3 protein. In the table there are hundreds of thousands of distinct CDR3 sequences, approximately 24% of which are singletons. The sequenced material came from CD8+ T cells from PBMCs. The chain has TRBV12-5 and TRBJ2-1; D remains unclear. This clonotype was obtained from a human donor in good health (CMV status not recorded). Some clones in this sample may be carry-over from other donors' samples. The CDR3: CASEGRDNEQFF. In DNA, the CDR3 is TGTGCTAGTGAGGGCAGAGACAATGAGCAGTTCTTC.